These 14 T cell receptor beta chains were all obtained from the same sample, sequenced in a study of glioma-infiltrating T cells after dendritic cell vaccination. Sequenced by immunoSEQ multiplex PCR; TCRdb stores in-frame clones only, minus some. This sample carries about 50,000 clones, 65% to 90% of them seen once, and the ten largest clones take approximately 10%. Here the sequenced sample was blood, taken before dendritic cell vaccination. All receptors come from a human donor with glioblastoma.

This clone has more than one count but fewer than ten. V gene TRBV6-6 combines with J gene TRBJ1-2, with 9 nucleotides matching TRBD1. Germline trimming cut 6 bases from V and 4 bases from J; bases unmatched to any gene: 12. The CDR3 length is 16 residues. Germline V lookup: CDR1 MNHNY, CDR2 SVGAGI (reference sequence). CDR3 bases: TGTGCCAGCAGGACGGGACAGGGATCGTTAGGCTATGGCTACACCTTC. Its translation: CASRTGQGSLGYGYTF.

V and J are TRBV4-1 and TRBJ2-7; 7 positions match TRBD2. CDR1 and CDR2 (germline): MGHRA, YSYEKL. V dropped 1 base and J dropped 0; count of bases not matched to a gene: 9. This CDR3 comprises 17 residues. The CDR3 region has the DNA TGCGCCAGCAGCCAAGGGGGGGGTCCTCCCAGCTCCTACGAGCAGTACTTC. Translated: CASSQGGGPPSSYEQYF.

The chain carries TRBV11-3 and TRBJ2-1; 12 bases are shared with TRBD1. Germline V gene data show CDR1 as SGHNT and CDR2 as YENEEA. The CDR3 is 15 residues long. Trimming cost V 6 bases and J 7 bases; bases outside gene matches: 7. The CDR3 DNA reads as TGTGCCAGCAGACAAGGGACAGGGGGCTTGAATGAGCAGTTCTTC. Translated: CASRQGTGGLNEQFF.

The J gene is TRBJ1-1, the V gene TRBV5-6; D may be TRBD1 (6 bases). The germline V gene encodes CDR1 SGHDT and CDR2 YYEEEE. The V end was cut by 5 bases, the J end by 2 bases, with 16 bases between. The CDR3 covers 15 residues. The CDR3 bases are TGTGCCAGCAGTCCAGAAAACAGGGCAAACACTGAAGCTTTCTTT. It is translated as CASSPENRANTEAFF.

The chain uses TRBV6-5 and TRBJ1-2, with 8 bases lining up with TRBD1. The CDR3 runs 11 residues. The V gene's germline CDR1 is MNHEY and CDR2 SVGAGI. V was pared by 6 bases and J by 9 bases, with 3 bases of the junction left unmatched. This CDR3 is CASRGQGSYTF. In DNA form, the CDR3 reads TGTGCCAGCAGAGGACAGGGAAGCTACACCTTC.

This chain links TRBV6-4 with TRBJ2-6, with D possibly TRBD1 on 5 matching bases. The CDR3 loop spans 14 amino acids. Per the germline V gene, CDR1 is MRHNA and CDR2 is SNTAGT. Deletions cut 2 bases from V and 3 bases from J, with 5 bases between. In DNA form, the CDR3 reads TGTGCCAGCAGTGACAGGGGTGGGGCCAACGTCCTGACTTTC. Translated: CASSDRGGANVLTF.

V is TRBV1 and J is TRBJ2-3; TRBD2, the D gene given by the table, was not confirmed from the DNA. TRBV1 is given as a pseudogene. The CDR3 contains 16 residues. The CDR3 coding sequence is TGCACCAGCAGCCAAGAGACTAGCTCAAGCGTGTATACGCAGTATTTT. It yields the protein CTSSQETSSSVYTQYF.

The gene calls are TRBV6-1 and TRBJ1-5, with 7 bases identical to TRBD1. The CDR3 spans 14 residues. Germline V gene data show CDR1 as MNHNS and CDR2 as SASEGT. The V segment lost 6 bases and the J segment 4 bases; nucleotides outside the gene matches: 6. The CDR3 here is CASRATGVNQPQHF. The CDR3 region has the DNA TGTGCCAGCAGAGCTACAGGGGTGAATCAGCCCCAGCATTTT.

This chain joins TRBV18 and TRBJ2-3, with D perhaps TRBD2 (5 bases). The CDR3 spans 16 residues. Germline loops: CDR1 KGHSH, CDR2 LQKENI. The ends were cut back, 2 bases at V and 0 bases at J, with 12 bases in the middle. The CDR3 DNA sequence: TGTGCCAGCTCACCAGATACGGGGTATAGCACAGATACGCAGTATTTT. It translates to CASSPDTGYSTDTQYF.

The chain carries TRBV11-1 and TRBJ2-3; D not certain. V was cut by 0 bases and J by 0 bases, with 7 bases left in between. Germline CDR1 SGHAT, CDR2 FQDESV (reference sequence). CDR3 length: 15 amino acids. CDR3 protein: CASSLAGFSTDTQYF. CDR3 in DNA: TGTGCCAGCAGCTTAGCCGGTTTTAGCACAGATACGCAGTATTTT.

V is TRBV4-2 and J is TRBJ1-4; D call uncertain. Germline V gene data show CDR1 as LGHNA and CDR2 as YNFKEQ. V shed 0 bases and J shed 4 bases, with 12 bases lying between them. The CDR3 is 16 amino acids. As DNA, the CDR3 is TGTGCCAGCAGCCAAGAAGCGGCAGGTCATAATGAAAAACTGTTTTTT. Translating it yields CASSQEAAGHNEKLFF.

V gene TRBV5-4 combines with J gene TRBJ2-5; 7 bases line up with TRBD2. CDR3 length: 15 amino acids. Trimming took 4 bases from V and 0 from J; bases not matched to a gene: 6. Germline V gene sequence: CDR1 SGHNT, CDR2 YYREEE (reference sequence). In DNA, the CDR3 is TGTGCCAGCAGCCCGGGGGGTTCGTACCAAGAGACCCAGTACTTC. This sequence encodes CASSPGGSYQETQYF.

The chain recombines TRBV4-3 with TRBJ2-1, with D tentatively TRBD1 (6 bases). CDR3 size: 15 residues. Trimming pared 1 base from V and 0 bases from J, leaving 7 bases between. Germline V gene data show CDR1 as LGHNA and CDR2 as YSLEER. The DNA for the CDR3 is TGCGCCAGCAGCCAAGGACAGGTCTCCTACAATGAGCAGTTCTTC. Translating gives CASSQGQVSYNEQFF.

The count of this clone is one. The CDR3 DNA is TGTGCCAGCAGCTTGGGACAGGACTACGAGCAGTACTTC. Amino acid sequence: CASSLGQDYEQYF. V is TRBV5-8 and J is TRBJ2-7, with a tentative D call TRBD1 (6 bases). The CDR3 totals 13 residues. V lost 0 bases, J lost 3 bases, and 7 bases lay in between. CDR1 and CDR2 from the germline V gene are SGHTS and YDEGEE.